The 5 T cell receptor beta chains below all came from one sample that was sequenced in a study of CD8 T cells in ankylosing spondylitis. Via MiXCR, TCRdb re-called the 5' RACE reads, giving one row per CDR3 protein. Of around 150,000 distinct CDR3 sequences listed, more than 40% are singletons. Specimen: synovial fluid, either unsorted or a sorted T cell fraction (not recorded which). The receptor source for this set is a male donor with ankylosing spondylitis.

The V gene is TRBV20-1, the J gene TRBJ2-1; perhaps TRBD2 as D (6 bases). The length of the CDR3 is 15 residues. Germline V lookup: CDR1 DFQATT, CDR2 SNEGSKA (reference sequence). V was shortened by 0 bases and J by 10 bases, with 19 bases between the two germline ends. CDR3 sequence: CSARDRIAVLKEQFF. In DNA, the CDR3 is TGCAGTGCTAGAGATCGGATAGCGGTCCTTAAGGAGCAGTTCTTC.

The V call is TRBV5-8, the J call TRBJ1-5, with 8 bases lining up with TRBD1. Germline CDR1 and CDR2: SGHTS and YDEGEE. J gave up 7 bases and V 6 bases, and 9 bases lay outside the gene matches. The length of the CDR3 is 14 residues. CDR3 in amino acids: CASIYQGAKQPQHF. The CDR3 DNA reads as TGTGCCAGCATATACCAGGGGGCTAAACAGCCCCAGCATTTT.

This clonotype was observed a handful of times. The chain uses TRBV24-1 and TRBJ2-3; perhaps TRBD1 as D (6 bases). The V gene's germline CDR1 is KGHDR and CDR2 SFDVKD. The ends were cut back, 4 bases at V and 8 bases at J, with 9 bases in the middle. This CDR3 is 12 amino acids long. DNA for the CDR3: TGTGCCACCAGTGACCTCAGGGGTACGCAGTATTTT. Protein: CATSDLRGTQYF.

The V call is TRBV5-1, the J call TRBJ1-6; D is possibly TRBD1 (6 bases). The CDR3 has 17 amino acids. V was cut by 4 bases and J by 7 bases, with 21 bases left in between. From germline, CDR1 is SGHRS and CDR2 YFSETQ. In nucleotides, the CDR3 is TGCGCCAGCAGCCACACCATTAGGGGGGCGGAAAATTCACCCCTCCACTTT. Protein: CASSHTIRGAENSPLHF.

The rearrangement joins TRBV4-2 to TRBJ2-2, with D perhaps matching TRBD1 (6 bases). The CDR3 length is 16 residues. V shed 2 bases and J shed 7 bases, with 17 bases lying between them. Looked up from germline, CDR1 is LGHNA and CDR2 is YNFKEQ. The CDR3 spells CASSQPLEAGDGELFF. As DNA, the CDR3 is TGTGCCAGCAGCCAACCCCTGGAGGCAGGGGACGGGGAGCTGTTTTTT.